This T cell receptor beta chain was obtained from a study of blood T cell repertoires in COVID-19. Study as a whole: COVID-19 samples from acute and convalescent phases originated in the United States, Italy and Spain. T cells, B-cell-depleted T cells, or PBMCs supplied cDNA or gDNA.

Study members were between roughly 18 and 89 years old and lived in 25 or so US regions. Either two negative PCRs, clearance, or symptom resolution qualified Cohort 3 donors as recovered. Looked up from germline, CDR1 is SGHDT and CDR2 is YYEEEE. The CDR3 contains 13 residues. V was pared by 2 bases and J by 4 bases, with 9 bases between. Sequenced by immunoSEQ multiplex PCR; TCRdb stores in-frame clones only, minus some. Of hundreds of thousands of clones listed, around 91% are singletons. The chain is built from TRBV5-6 and TRBJ2-5, with a tentative D call TRBD2 (6 bases). Sequenced sample: PBMCs or T cells enriched from blood (not recorded which). The receptor was derived from a woman in her forties who had recovered from COVID-19. CDR3 nucleotides: TGTGCCAGCAGCTTCCGGGGAGGAGAGACCCAGTACTTC. It is translated as CASSFRGGETQYF.